The 8 T cell receptor beta chains given below trace back to one sample, sequenced in a study of blood T cell repertoires in COVID-19. This table comes from immunoSEQ multiplex PCR, and its TCRdb copy is limited to in-frame clones, with some not included. The sample holds 110,000 to 150,000 clones; around 89% are singletons and the top ten take just under 3%. The sequenced sample was peripheral blood. These receptor sequences come from a man aged 55 to 70 with active or convalescent COVID-19.

CDR3 sequence (DNA): TGTGCCAGCAGCTTAGGGTACAGGGGTCATCTGAACACTGAAGCTTTCTTT. Translated: CASSLGYRGHLNTEAFF. This chain joins TRBV11-3 and TRBJ1-1; 7 bases line up with TRBD1. CDR3 length: 17 residues. The junction had 8 bases not matched to a gene; V was cut back by 1 base and J by 0 bases. Germline values: CDR1 SGHNT, CDR2 YENEEA.

The table lists this clone with a few counts. V is TRBV5-4 and J is TRBJ1-3; 7 bases map to TRBD1. CDR3 length: 16 amino acids. Germline CDR1 and CDR2: SGHNT and YYREEE (reference sequence). V was pared by 5 bases and J by 0 bases, with 8 bases of the junction left unmatched. CDR3 protein: CASSPGTAYSGNTIYF. For the CDR3, the DNA is TGTGCCAGCAGTCCCGGGACAGCTTACTCTGGAAACACCATATATTTT.

V is TRBV4-2 and J is TRBJ2-5, with a weak D call TRBD2 (7 bases). Germline CDR1 LGHNA, CDR2 YNFKEQ. CDR3 size: 15 residues. V lost 4 bases to trimming and J lost 5 bases, with 17 bases between them. CDR3 nucleotides: TGTGCCAGCAGCCTAGGGAGGGGGGTTGAGGAGACCCAGTACTTC. Its protein is CASSLGRGVEETQYF.

This clone has only a few counts. Other DNA sequences in the sample encode the same CDR3. The CDR3 bases are TGCGCCAGCAGCTTGGCCGGGACAGGGGGTGAGGGCTACACCTTC. Its translation: CASSLAGTGGEGYTF. The rearrangement joins TRBV5-1 to TRBJ1-2; 11 bases match TRBD1. The ends lost 0 bases at V and 8 bases at J; junction bases unmatched: 6. The germline V gene encodes CDR1 SGHRS and CDR2 YFSETQ. The CDR3 length is 15 residues.

The V gene is TRBV6-1, the J gene TRBJ1-5, with a weak D call TRBD1 (5 bases). V was cut by 3 bases and J by 2 bases, with 17 bases left in between. In germline, CDR1 is MNHNS, CDR2 SASEGT. CDR3 length: 17 residues. CDR3 coding DNA: TGTGCCAGCAGTGACCAACGGGGGGATCCGGGCAATCAGCCCCAGCATTTT. It is translated as CASSDQRGDPGNQPQHF.

This clone was counted once. The chain employs TRBV10-3 and TRBJ2-7, with 8 bases identical to TRBD2. V shed 2 bases, J shed 2 bases, and the junction held 11 bases outside the gene matches. CDR3 length equals 17 residues. Germline CDR1 ENHRY, CDR2 SYGVKD. This CDR3 reads CAISEAGGGPNAYEQYF. The CDR3 DNA follows: TGTGCCATCAGTGAGGCCGGGGGGGGTCCTAACGCCTACGAGCAGTACTTC.

A few counts support this clone. J is TRBJ1-1 and V is TRBV7-8, with D possibly matching TRBD1 (5 bases). The germline gives CDR1 SGHVS, CDR2 FQNEAQ. Between the trimmed V and J ends, which lost 3 bases and 11 bases, there was a span of 16 bases. The length of the CDR3 is 13 residues. CDR3 loop: CASSLRGSRDAFF. The CDR3 nucleotides are TGTGCCAGCAGCTTGCGGGGCTCGAGGGACGCTTTCTTT.

J is TRBJ2-5 and V is TRBV5-1; 8 nucleotides align to TRBD2. This CDR3 has 16 amino acids. Germline CDR1 reads SGHRS; CDR2 reads YFSETQ. Unmatched junction bases numbered 9, after V lost 0 bases and J lost 5 bases. The CDR3 sequence is CASSLEAGATGETQYF. The DNA of the CDR3 is TGCGCCAGCAGCTTGGAAGCGGGGGCCACAGGGGAGACCCAGTACTTC. Looking up the rest from reference TRBV5-1 and TRBJ2-5 gives the full variable domain: KAGVTQTPRYLIKTRGQQVTLSCSPISGHRSVSWYQQTPGQGLQFLFEYFSETQRNKGNFPGRFSGRQFSNSRSEMNVSTLELGDSALYLCASSLEAGATGETQYFGPGTRLLVL.